The source of this T cell receptor beta chain is a study of shared clonotypes between healthy human individuals (dated by TCRdb to 2020 to 2021). For the study in its entirety: A couple of women and a few men aged 18 to 49 years were included in the cohort. For each donor, CD4 naive and CD4 memory were each run on three plates, CD8 naive on two plates, and CD8 memory on one plate. To estimate repertoire size and how much clonotype sharing occurs between individuals, the study deeply sequenced the blood TCR repertoires of about five healthy adults. Different laboratories and diverse techniques were used to prepare libraries and sequence TCR repertoires, to increase sequencing depth and limit assay-specific biases. Each donor's leukapheresis produced roughly between roughly 0.85 and 10 billion PBMCs.

In this sample, this clone turned up once. Which antigen it targets is not known. No qualities accompany the bases; no much larger clone lies one base away. Using the deep immunoSEQ assay, TCR CDR3 regions were amplified from genomic DNA by multiplex PCR. For each cell subset, the extracted genomic DNA was distributed evenly across all wells of several immunoSEQ 96-well plates, and each plate served as one replicate. For sorted subsets, each replicate PCR was loaded with 150 to 250 ng genomic DNA, equivalent to 30,000 or so T cell genomes. Purified libraries were measured with a Qubit 3.0 fluorometer, size-checked on a Bioanalyzer 2100, and measured again with the KAPA Library Quantification kit. Each immunoSEQ 96-well plate was sequenced on its own single-read 150-cycle Illumina NextSeq 550 flow cell. In the authors' own workflow: Because only junctional sequences without quality scores were contained in the immunoSEQ output, filtering matching that applied to full-length reads could not be performed. To assign V/J genes and CDR3, sequences were annotated against IMGT germline references using PyIR, a Python wrapper for IgBLAST v1.9. Reads with weak V/J assignments (E-value above 1e-6), missing CDR3, stop codons, out-of-frame junctions, or ambiguous translated residues were removed. V3J clonotypes were defined as sequences sharing an identical inferred V gene, J gene, and CDR3 amino acid sequence. Percentage overlap between repertoires was computed as shared unique clonotypes divided by the size of the smaller repertoire. Three approaches were used to assess repertoire richness: RTK rarefaction, the Chao1 estimator, and Recon v2.1 estimates of unobserved clonotypes. For all TCRbeta clonotypes obtained by the gDNA method from a few donors, generation probabilities were computed with OLGA. TCRdb carries this immuneACCESS record with in-frame sequences only. Its versions omit some clonotypes, under half of them owing to an unresolved V gene in the studies checked, with the rest unexplained. V and J calls plus clone size are reproduced from that table; the DNA served to infer D and trimming. Across this sample there are some 2 million clones, with 85% to 95% seen only once. The leading ten clones occupy 0.95% to 1.5% of the sample.

CD8 naive samples were obtained by positive selection for CCR7 among CD45RO-negative cells, yielding a CD45RA+CCR7+ population from which TemRA cells were excluded. The donors were healthy, HIV-negative adults with no recently reported acute infections or vaccinations. Every donor was a Caucasian adult living in Nashville, Tennessee, USA. Blood was collected by leukapheresis, and PBMCs were isolated by Ficoll-Histopaque density gradient centrifugation and then cryopreserved in liquid nitrogen vapor phase. Analytical flow cytometry was used to check the purity and quantity of each magnetically sorted T cell population. Genomic DNA was isolated from every sorted fraction and measured by UV absorbance on a Nanodrop 2000c. Study-wide conclusions, independent of this receptor: Because the study included only a small number of donors, the genetic and exposure-history diversity represented was limited. Rarefaction of sorted-subset datasets indicated incomplete sequencing despite the large sequencing depth. Larger estimated clonotype richness was generally found for naive subsets than for memory subsets. Sampling was restricted to blood, and TCR repertoires in tissue are likely to differ from TCR repertoires in blood. Based on pairwise subsampling, the degree of clonotype sharing among donors was expected to be affected by sequencing depth. Compared with non-shared clonotypes, clonotypes shared by all four sorted-subset donors had higher generation probabilities. Roughly 5% of naive CD4, 3.5% of naive CD8, approximately 2.2% of memory CD4, and more than 0.35% of memory CD8 clonotypes were shared across a few donors.

The germline V end is reduced by 3 bases and the J end by 2 bases; junction bases left unmatched: 2. Its CDR3 holds 15 amino acids, cysteine through phenylalanine. CDR3 DNA is the only sequence kept; it has 45 bases, read in frame from the first base. The germline V gene (reference sequence) sets CDR1 to SGHNT and CDR2 to YYREEE. Sequenced input: naive CD8+ T cells sorted from blood. What the cell subset or site label conveys for this sample: CD45RA+CCR7+. The V and J genes are TRBV5-4 and TRBJ2-6, and 7 junctional nucleotides match TRBD1. The TCR originated in a man aged 18 to 30 in good health. The DNA reads TGTGCCAGCAGCTGGCAGGGGGCTGGGGCCAACGTCCTGACTTTC. Translation gives CASSWQGAGANVLTF.